A single sample gave rise to the 26 T cell receptor beta chains below, sequenced in a study of sequential checkpoint blockade in melanoma. The treatment denotes: randomized to nivolumab then ipilimumab (arm A) or the reverse (arm B). Produced via immunoSEQ multiplex PCR; TCRdb's table is partial and in-frame only. The top ten clones hold roughly 22% of a sample with about 26,000 clones, roughly 80% of them seen once. The starting material was CD8+ T cells sorted from blood (inferred from file names), obtained from a patient given nivolumab and ipilimumab in sequence. The source of these receptors is a human donor with melanoma.

The chain is built from TRBV19 and TRBJ2-7, with D perhaps TRBD1 (6 bases). CDR1 LNHDA and CDR2 SQIVND come from the germline V gene (reference sequence). The CDR3 has 15 residues. The germline V and J ends were trimmed by 2 bases and 1 base, with 12 bases remaining between them. The CDR3 nucleotides are TGTGCCAGTAGTATAATGACAACAGGGTCCTACGAGCAGTACTTC. Amino acid sequence: CASSIMTTGSYEQYF. The variable domain in full, with the rest retrieved from reference TRBV19 and TRBJ2-7, is DGGITQSPKYLFRKEGQNVTLSCEQNLNHDAMYWYRQDPGQGLRLIYYSQIVNDFQKGDIAEGYSVSREKKESFPLTVTSAQKNPTAFYLCASSIMTTGSYEQYFGPGTRLTVT.

This clone was counted only a few times. The genes are TRBV7-6 and TRBJ2-7; a weak D match, TRBD1 (5 bases). Trimming cost V 4 bases and J 1 base, with 8 bases left between them. In germline, CDR1 is SGHVS, CDR2 FNYEAQ. This CDR3 spans 13 amino acids. CDR3 nucleotide sequence: TGTGCCAGCAGCTCGAGACAGTCCTACGAGCAGTACTTC. Translation: CASSSRQSYEQYF.

The J gene is TRBJ2-7, the V gene TRBV30; D is unresolved. Germline V lookup: CDR1 GTSNPN, CDR2 SVGIG (reference sequence). The CDR3 spans 12 residues. V lost 1 base to trimming and J lost 0 bases, with 4 bases between them. The CDR3 region is CAWSDGSYEQYF. In DNA form, the CDR3 reads TGTGCCTGGAGTGACGGCTCCTACGAGCAGTACTTC.

V and J are TRBV6-1 and TRBJ1-6; maybe TRBD1 (6 bases). In germline, CDR1 is MNHNS, CDR2 SASEGT. CDR3 size: 14 residues. With 4 bases removed from V and 9 bases from J, the gap between germline ends came to 13 bases. In DNA form, the CDR3 reads TGTGCCAGCAGTGGAGACAGGCTCTCTTCACCCCTCCACTTT. Protein sequence: CASSGDRLSSPLHF.

The chain is built from TRBV19 and TRBJ1-1, with TRBD1 identical over 7 bases. Germline values: CDR1 LNHDA, CDR2 SQIVND (reference sequence). The CDR3 is 12 residues long. The V and J ends lost 5 bases and 7 bases, in that order; junction bases with no gene match: 4. The CDR3 spells CASSAQGREAFF. CDR3 nucleotide sequence: TGTGCCAGTAGTGCACAGGGGCGTGAAGCTTTCTTT. Filled out from reference TRBV19 and TRBJ1-1, the complete variable domain reads DGGITQSPKYLFRKEGQNVTLSCEQNLNHDAMYWYRQDPGQGLRLIYYSQIVNDFQKGDIAEGYSVSREKKESFPLTVTSAQKNPTAFYLCASSAQGREAFFGQGTRLTVV.

The chain has TRBV7-9 and TRBJ1-1; D not certain. In germline, CDR1 is SEHNR, CDR2 FQNEAQ (reference sequence). The CDR3 loop spans 12 amino acids. Trimming shortened V by 2 bases and J by 2 bases, and 3 bases separated the two germline ends. In nucleotides, the CDR3 is TGTGCCAGCAGCTTACAAAACACTGAAGCTTTCTTT. This gives the protein CASSLQNTEAFF.

CDR3 DNA: TGTGCCAGCAGCCCCGGGGACAGGGGTGTCTATGGCTACACCTTC. This translates into CASSPGDRGVYGYTF. The J gene is TRBJ1-2, the V gene TRBV5-6; TRBD1 matches at 10 bases. This CDR3 has 15 residues. Germline V gene data show CDR1 as SGHDT and CDR2 as YYEEEE. V was pared by 4 bases and J by 4 bases, with 7 bases of the junction left unmatched.

This clone appeared once. The V gene is TRBV7-9, the J gene TRBJ2-7; 9 bases are a match to TRBD2. CDR1 SEHNR and CDR2 FQNEAQ come from the germline V gene (reference sequence). CDR3 length: 15 residues. J lost 5 bases, V lost 1 base, and 6 bases had no gene match. The CDR3 DNA reads as TGTGCCAGCAGCTTAGAATCTAGCGGGAACAACGAGCAGTACTTC. Translation gives CASSLESSGNNEQYF.

The J gene is TRBJ1-2, the V gene TRBV29-1, with D unresolved. Trimming pared 4 bases from V and 8 bases from J, leaving 17 bases between. The CDR3 runs 13 residues. Germline CDR1 SQVTM, CDR2 ANQGSEA. The CDR3 region is CSVVKGEIGGYTF. The CDR3 bases are TGCAGCGTTGTGAAGGGAGAGATTGGAGGCTACACCTTC.

The rearrangement links TRBV6-4 to TRBJ1-2; the match to TRBD1 covers 7 bases. Losses at the gene ends were 4 bases for V and 3 bases for J; bases not matched to a gene: 14. The CDR3 extends over 17 amino acids. Germline V gene data show CDR1 as MRHNA and CDR2 as SNTAGT. This CDR3 is CASSVGAGGHMDYGYTF. CDR3 sequence (DNA): TGTGCCAGCAGTGTGGGGGCAGGGGGTCATATGGACTATGGCTACACCTTC.

The chain employs TRBV27 and TRBJ2-1; the match to TRBD2 covers 16 bases. The V and J ends lost 6 bases and 9 bases, in that order; junction bases with no gene match: 5. Germline V gene lookup returns CDR1 MNHEY and CDR2 SMNVEV (reference sequence). The CDR3 has 15 amino acids. The chain's CDR3 is CASSRGLAGGGEQFF. In DNA, the CDR3 is TGTGCCAGCAGCCGGGGACTAGCGGGAGGGGGTGAGCAGTTCTTC.

The V gene is TRBV19, the J gene TRBJ2-1; D may be TRBD2 (5 bases). Germline V lookup: CDR1 LNHDA, CDR2 SQIVND (reference sequence). This CDR3 is built from 15 residues. Trimming pared 5 bases from V and 0 bases from J, leaving 11 bases between. Here the CDR3 reads CASSPRRVSYNEQFF. CDR3 nucleotide sequence: TGTGCCAGTAGTCCCCGGCGGGTCTCCTACAATGAGCAGTTCTTC.

The V gene is TRBV6-1, the J gene TRBJ2-2, with a weak D call TRBD1 (6 bases). Trimming shortened V by 5 bases and J by 5 bases, and 12 bases separated the two germline ends. The CDR3 runs to 14 residues. The germline CDR1 and CDR2 sequences are MNHNS and SASEGT. The CDR3 loop is CASSWTASTGELFF. The CDR3 nucleotides are TGTGCCAGCAGTTGGACAGCCTCAACCGGGGAGCTGTTTTTT.

The sample holds one count of this clone. This rearrangement joins TRBV4-1 to TRBJ2-5; tentatively, D is TRBD2 (5 bases). This CDR3 contains 15 residues. Trimming removed 0 bases from V and 11 bases from J, with 19 bases in between. CDR1 and CDR2 from the germline V gene are MGHRA and YSYEKL. CDR3 bases: TGCGCCAGCAGCCAAGATTCACCAGTCTTGGGAGAGCAGTACTTC. The encoded protein is CASSQDSPVLGEQYF.

The rearrangement uses TRBV2 and TRBJ1-5; D is undetermined. Trimming removed 2 bases from V and 0 bases from J, with 8 bases in between. This CDR3 has 15 amino acids. Germline V gene lookup returns CDR1 SNHLY and CDR2 FYNNEI. Here the CDR3 reads CASSETGNSNQPQHF. The CDR3 nucleotides read TGTGCCAGCAGTGAAACGGGAAATAGCAATCAGCCCCAGCATTTT.

This chain connects TRBV2 to TRBJ2-7; TRBD1 agrees at 7 bases. The germline V gene has CDR1 SNHLY and CDR2 FYNNEI. The trim removed 8 bases at V and 2 bases at J, leaving 3 bases unmatched. The CDR3 is 12 residues long. The CDR3 loop reads CASEGAAYEQYF. The CDR3 DNA reads TGTGCCAGCGAGGGGGCGGCCTACGAGCAGTACTTC. The variable domain in full, completed from reference TRBV2 and TRBJ2-7, reads EPEVTQTPSHQVTQMGQEVILRCVPISNHLYFYWYRQILGQKVEFLVSFYNNEISEKSEIFDDQFSVERPDGSNFTLKIRSTKLEDSAMYFCASEGAAYEQYFGPGTRLTVT.

V and J are TRBV4-3 and TRBJ2-3, with a tentative D call TRBD1 (5 bases). Germline assignment: CDR1 LGHNA and CDR2 YSLEER. Trimming took off 1 base at V and 4 bases at J, with 15 bases between the two ends. The CDR3 is 16 amino acids. CDR3: CASSQGITGSADTQYF. The CDR3 DNA is TGCGCCAGCAGCCAAGGGATAACAGGCTCCGCAGATACGCAGTATTTT.

The chain employs TRBV15 and TRBJ2-5; D might be TRBD1 (6 bases). The CDR3 has 13 amino acids. Germline V gene data show CDR1 as LNHNV and CDR2 as YYDKDF (reference sequence). V was cut by 9 bases and J by 0 bases, with 11 bases left in between. The CDR3 DNA reads as TGTGCCACTAACAGGGCGTACCAAGAGACCCAGTACTTC. Protein product: CATNRAYQETQYF.

This clone has only a few counts. This chain joins TRBV7-6 and TRBJ1-4; 9 bases match TRBD1. The V and J ends lost 6 bases and 6 bases, in that order; junction bases with no gene match: 8. The CDR3 runs 15 residues. Germline V gene sequence: CDR1 SGHVS, CDR2 FNYEAQ. CDR3 sequence reads: CASRRHRGPDEKLFF. Written as DNA, the CDR3 is TGTGCCAGCAGACGCCACAGGGGGCCGGATGAAAAACTGTTTTTT.

The genes are TRBV14 and TRBJ2-3, with 7 nucleotides matching TRBD2. Unmatched junction bases numbered 3, after V lost 1 base and J lost 2 bases. CDR1 and CDR2 (germline): SGHDN, FVKESK. The CDR3 is 15 residues long. CDR3 nucleotide sequence: TGTGCCAGCAGCCAAGGACTAGCCCCCACAGATACGCAGTATTTT. This encodes CASSQGLAPTDTQYF.

This clone was seen more than once but under ten times. This chain uses TRBV7-9 with TRBJ2-7, with 11 bases that match TRBD2. The germline gives CDR1 SEHNR, CDR2 FQNEAQ (reference sequence). The V gene end was trimmed by 5 bases and the J gene end by 3 bases; junction bases not matched to a gene: 6. This CDR3 is 15 amino acids long. CDR3 amino acids: CASSHPGTSGYEQYF. The CDR3 DNA reads TGTGCCAGCAGCCATCCCGGGACTAGCGGCTACGAGCAGTACTTC.

This clone was detected only a few times. The chain links TRBV28 to TRBJ2-7; D is perhaps TRBD1 (6 bases). Germline-derived CDR1 and CDR2 are MDHEN and SYDVKM. Trimming removed 3 bases at V and 3 bases at J, with 12 bases between. The CDR3 extends over 14 amino acids. CDR3 residues: CASSFPGQNYEQYF. The CDR3, as DNA: TGTGCCAGCAGTTTCCCCGGACAGAACTACGAGCAGTACTTC.

The chain uses TRBV7-9 and TRBJ2-1; D unresolved. V was clipped by 5 bases and J by 3 bases, with 17 bases between them. Germline CDR1 is SEHNR and CDR2 is FQNEAQ (reference sequence). There are 16 residues in the CDR3. Written as DNA, the CDR3 is TGTGCCAGCAGCCCCTCTGGCGGCTCGAACTACAATGAGCAGTTCTTC. It is translated as CASSPSGGSNYNEQFF.

In its sample, this clone was seen a few times. This chain connects TRBV7-9 to TRBJ2-1; D gene uncertain. The CDR3 loop spans 12 amino acids. V was shortened by 2 bases and J by 9 bases, with 8 bases between the two germline ends. Per the germline V gene, CDR1 is SEHNR and CDR2 is FQNEAQ (reference sequence). CDR3 amino acids: CASSLKESEQFF. The CDR3 DNA follows: TGTGCCAGCAGCTTAAAGGAGAGTGAGCAGTTCTTC.

The chain carries TRBV7-6 and TRBJ2-3; unclear D gene. Germline V gene lookup returns CDR1 SGHVS and CDR2 FNYEAQ. Trimming stripped 1 base from V and 5 bases from J, with 4 bases between. The CDR3 has 12 amino acids. The CDR3 sequence: CASSLVIDTQYF. The CDR3 DNA sequence: TGTGCCAGCAGCTTAGTTATAGATACGCAGTATTTT.

This sequence joins TRBV27 and TRBJ2-7, with a tentative D call TRBD1 (6 bases). The CDR3 is 14 residues long. The V gene lost 3 bases and the J gene lost 3 bases, with 12 bases spanning the gap. CDR1 and CDR2 (germline): MNHEY, SMNVEV (reference sequence). The CDR3 loop is CASSFADSNYEQYF. The CDR3 bases are TGTGCCAGCAGTTTCGCGGACAGTAACTACGAGCAGTACTTC.